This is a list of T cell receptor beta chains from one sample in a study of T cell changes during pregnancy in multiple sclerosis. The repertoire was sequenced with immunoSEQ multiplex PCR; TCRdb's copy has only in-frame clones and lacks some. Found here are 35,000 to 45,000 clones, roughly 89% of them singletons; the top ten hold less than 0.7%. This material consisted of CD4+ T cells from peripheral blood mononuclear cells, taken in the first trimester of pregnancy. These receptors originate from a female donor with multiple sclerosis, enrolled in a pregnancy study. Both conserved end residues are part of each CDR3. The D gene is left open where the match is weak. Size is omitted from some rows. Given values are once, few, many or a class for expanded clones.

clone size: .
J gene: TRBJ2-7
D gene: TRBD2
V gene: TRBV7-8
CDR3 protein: CASSPIPGLAGGAYEQYF
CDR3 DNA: TGTGCCAGCAGCCCCATTCCCGGACTAGCGGGAGGTGCCTACGAGCAGTACTTC

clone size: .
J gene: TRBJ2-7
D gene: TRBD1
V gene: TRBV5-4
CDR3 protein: CASSPQGQVSSEQYF
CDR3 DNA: TGTGCCAGCAGCCCACAGGGACAGGTCTCCTCCGAGCAGTACTTC

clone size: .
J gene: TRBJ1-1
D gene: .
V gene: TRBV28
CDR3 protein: CASSSGGPNTEAFF
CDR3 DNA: TGTGCCAGCAGTAGCGGGGGACCGAACACTGAAGCTTTCTTT

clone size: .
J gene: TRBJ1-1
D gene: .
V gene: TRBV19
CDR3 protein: CASSITASRSTEAFF
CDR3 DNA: TGTGCCAGTAGTATAACAGCTTCCCGTAGCACTGAAGCTTTCTTT

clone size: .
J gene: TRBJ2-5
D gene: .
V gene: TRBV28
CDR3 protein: CASSLFKETQYF
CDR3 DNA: TGTGCCAGCAGTTTATTTAAAGAGACCCAGTACTTC

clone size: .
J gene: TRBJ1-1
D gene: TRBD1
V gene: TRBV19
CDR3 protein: CASSGKDRPAEAFF
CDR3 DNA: TGTGCCAGTAGTGGAAAGGACAGGCCCGCTGAAGCTTTCTTT

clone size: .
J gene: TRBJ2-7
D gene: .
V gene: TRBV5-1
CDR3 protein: CASSLASTEQYF
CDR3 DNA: TGCGCCAGCAGCTTGGCGAGTACCGAGCAGTACTTC

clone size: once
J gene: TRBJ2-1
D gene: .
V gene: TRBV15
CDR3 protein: CATSARRGGGSNEQFF
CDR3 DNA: TGTGCCACCAGCGCCCGTAGGGGTGGGGGGTCGAATGAGCAGTTCTTC

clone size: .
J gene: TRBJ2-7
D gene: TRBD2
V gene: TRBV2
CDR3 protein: CASSVGLAVSYEQYF
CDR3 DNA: TGTGCCAGCAGTGTTGGACTAGCGGTTTCCTACGAGCAGTACTTC

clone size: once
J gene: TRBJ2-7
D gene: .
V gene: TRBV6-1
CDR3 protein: CASSATGRLSYEQYF
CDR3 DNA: TGTGCCAGCAGCGCTACAGGGCGGCTCTCCTACGAGCAGTACTTC

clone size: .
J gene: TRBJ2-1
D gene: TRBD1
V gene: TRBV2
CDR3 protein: CASLDRVMFF
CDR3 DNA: TGTGCCAGCCTAGACAGGGTTATGTTCTTC

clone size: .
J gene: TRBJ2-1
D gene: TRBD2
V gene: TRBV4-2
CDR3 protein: CASSLGQGLLAGGDNEQFF
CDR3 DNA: TGTGCCAGCAGCCTGGGACAGGGACTACTAGCGGGAGGTGACAATGAGCAGTTCTTC

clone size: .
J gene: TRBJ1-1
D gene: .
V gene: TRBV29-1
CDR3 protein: CSVKGVGTEAFF
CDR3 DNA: TGCAGCGTGAAAGGGGTAGGCACTGAAGCTTTCTTT

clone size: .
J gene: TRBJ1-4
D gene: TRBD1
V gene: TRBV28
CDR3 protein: CASSLTSGTGFKKLFF
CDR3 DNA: TGTGCCAGCAGTCTTACCTCCGGGACAGGGTTCAAAAAACTGTTTTTT

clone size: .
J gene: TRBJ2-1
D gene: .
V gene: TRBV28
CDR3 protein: CASSLTPGWDEQFF
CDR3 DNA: TGTGCCAGCAGTTTAACCCCAGGGTGGGATGAGCAGTTCTTC

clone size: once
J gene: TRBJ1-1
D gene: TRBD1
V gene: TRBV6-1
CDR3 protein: CASSEAWTGQGEAFF
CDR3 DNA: TGTGCCAGCAGTGAAGCCTGGACAGGGCAAGGGGAAGCTTTCTTT

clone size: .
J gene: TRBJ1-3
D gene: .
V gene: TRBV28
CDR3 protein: CASSLRQGSRNTIYF
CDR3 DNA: TGTGCCAGCAGTTTAAGGCAGGGGTCGAGAAACACCATATATTTT

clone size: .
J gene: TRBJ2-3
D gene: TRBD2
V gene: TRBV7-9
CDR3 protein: CASGFSGRAADTQYF
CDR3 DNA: TGTGCCAGCGGATTTAGCGGGAGGGCCGCAGATACGCAGTATTTT

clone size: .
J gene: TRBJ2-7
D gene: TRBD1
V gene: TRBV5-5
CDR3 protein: CASSFGQGSYEQYF
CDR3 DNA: TGTGCCAGCAGCTTCGGACAGGGGTCCTACGAGCAGTACTTC

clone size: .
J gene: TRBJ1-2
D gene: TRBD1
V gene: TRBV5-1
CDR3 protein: CASSARQGLGYTF
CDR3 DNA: TGCGCCAGCAGCGCCCGACAGGGTTTGGGCTACACCTTC

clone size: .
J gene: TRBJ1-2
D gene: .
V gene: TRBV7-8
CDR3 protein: CASSPGQISYGYTF
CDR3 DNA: TGTGCCAGCAGCCCTGGACAGATATCCTATGGCTACACCTTC

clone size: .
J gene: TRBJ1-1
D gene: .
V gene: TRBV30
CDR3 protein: CAWSNWGLEDTEAFF
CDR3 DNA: TGTGCCTGGAGTAATTGGGGATTGGAGGACACTGAAGCTTTCTTT

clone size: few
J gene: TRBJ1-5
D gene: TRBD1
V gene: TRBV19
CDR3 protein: CASSVDRGQQPQHF
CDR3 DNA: TGTGCCAGTAGTGTCGACAGGGGGCAACAGCCCCAGCATTTT

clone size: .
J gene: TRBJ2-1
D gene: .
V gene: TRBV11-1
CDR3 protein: CASSLVRSLNEQFF
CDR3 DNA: TGTGCCAGCAGCTTAGTGAGGTCCTTAAATGAGCAGTTCTTC

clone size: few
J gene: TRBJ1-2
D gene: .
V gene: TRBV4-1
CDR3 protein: CASAQQGTPVGYTF
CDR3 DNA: TGCGCCAGCGCCCAACAGGGTACCCCAGTGGGCTACACCTTC

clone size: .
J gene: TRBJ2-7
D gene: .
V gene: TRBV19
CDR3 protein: CASSRVYGNSGTYEQYF
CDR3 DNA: TGTGCCAGTAGTAGGGTCTATGGTAATAGCGGAACCTACGAGCAGTACTTC

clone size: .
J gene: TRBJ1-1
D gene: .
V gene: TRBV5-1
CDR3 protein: CASSLISGSLNTEAFF
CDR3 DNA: TGCGCCAGCAGCTTGATTTCGGGGAGCCTGAACACTGAAGCTTTCTTT

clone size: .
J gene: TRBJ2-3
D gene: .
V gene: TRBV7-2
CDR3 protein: CASSFFGTDTQYF
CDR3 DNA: TGTGCCAGCAGCTTCTTTGGCACAGATACGCAGTATTTT

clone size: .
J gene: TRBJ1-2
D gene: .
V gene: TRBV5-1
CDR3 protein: CASSGGVYGYTF
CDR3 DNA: TGCGCCAGCAGCGGAGGGGTATATGGCTACACCTTC

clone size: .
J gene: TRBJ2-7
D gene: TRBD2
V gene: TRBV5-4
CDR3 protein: CASSTSGRYEQYF
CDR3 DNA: TGTGCCAGCAGTACTAGCGGGAGGTACGAGCAGTACTTC

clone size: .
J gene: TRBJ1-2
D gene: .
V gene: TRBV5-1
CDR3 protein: CASSPMGGDKGYTF
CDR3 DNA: TGCGCCAGCAGCCCCATGGGGGGGGATAAAGGCTACACCTTC

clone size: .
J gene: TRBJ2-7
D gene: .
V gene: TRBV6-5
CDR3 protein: CASSPRRGEQYF
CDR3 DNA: TGTGCCAGCAGTCCCCGGAGGGGCGAGCAGTACTTC

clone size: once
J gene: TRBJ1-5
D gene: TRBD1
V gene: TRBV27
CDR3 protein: CASSLTGGRFQPQHF
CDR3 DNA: TGTGCCAGCAGTTTGACAGGGGGCAGATTTCAGCCCCAGCATTTT

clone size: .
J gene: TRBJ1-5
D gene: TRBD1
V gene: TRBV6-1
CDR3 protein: CASSLTGNNQPQHF
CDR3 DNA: TGTGCCAGCAGCCTGACAGGGAACAATCAGCCCCAGCATTTT

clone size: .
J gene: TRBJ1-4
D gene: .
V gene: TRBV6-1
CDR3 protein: CASSRQPNEKLFF
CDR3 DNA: TGTGCCAGCAGTCGACAGCCGAATGAAAAACTGTTTTTT

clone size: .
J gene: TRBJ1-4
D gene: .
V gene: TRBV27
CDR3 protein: CASSLLGAATNEKLFF
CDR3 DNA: TGTGCCAGCAGTTTATTGGGGGCCGCAACTAATGAAAAACTGTTTTTT

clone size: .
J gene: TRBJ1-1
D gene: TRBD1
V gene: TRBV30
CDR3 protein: CAWRSRDSVMENTEAFF
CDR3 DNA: TGTGCCTGGAGGTCCCGGGACAGTGTAATGGAGAACACTGAAGCTTTCTTT

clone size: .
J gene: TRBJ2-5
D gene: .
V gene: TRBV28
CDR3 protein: CASSLGRGQTQYF
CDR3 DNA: TGTGCCAGCAGTTTGGGGCGGGGTCAGACCCAGTACTTC

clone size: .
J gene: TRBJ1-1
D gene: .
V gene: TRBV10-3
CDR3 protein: CAISSRNTEAFF
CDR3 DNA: TGTGCCATCTCTTCTAGGAACACTGAAGCTTTCTTT

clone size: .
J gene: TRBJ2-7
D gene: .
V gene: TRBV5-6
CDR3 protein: CASSLVTVYYEQYF
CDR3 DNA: TGTGCCAGCAGCTTGGTAACAGTTTACTACGAGCAGTACTTC

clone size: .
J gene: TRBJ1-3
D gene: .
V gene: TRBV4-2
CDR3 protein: CASSQDVVNRDTIYF
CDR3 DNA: TGTGCCAGCAGCCAAGACGTGGTAAACCGGGACACCATATATTTT

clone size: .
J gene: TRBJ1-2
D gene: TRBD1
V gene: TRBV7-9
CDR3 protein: CASSSGTGFVGYTF
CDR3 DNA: TGTGCCAGCAGCTCCGGGACAGGGTTCGTGGGCTACACCTTC